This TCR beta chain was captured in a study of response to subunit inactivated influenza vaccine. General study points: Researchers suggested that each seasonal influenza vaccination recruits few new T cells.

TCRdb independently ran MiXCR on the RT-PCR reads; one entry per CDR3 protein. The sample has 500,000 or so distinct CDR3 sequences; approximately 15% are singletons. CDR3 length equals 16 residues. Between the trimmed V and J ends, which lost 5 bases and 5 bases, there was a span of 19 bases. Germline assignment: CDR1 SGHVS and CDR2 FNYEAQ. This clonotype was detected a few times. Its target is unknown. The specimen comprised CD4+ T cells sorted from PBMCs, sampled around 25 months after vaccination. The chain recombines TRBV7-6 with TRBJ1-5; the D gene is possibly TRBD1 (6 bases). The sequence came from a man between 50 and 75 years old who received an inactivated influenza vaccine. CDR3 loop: CASSPGVGGRDQPQHF. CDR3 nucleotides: TGTGCCAGCAGCCCTGGGGTCGGGGGGCGGGATCAGCCCCAGCATTTT.